The 23 T cell receptor beta chains below were found in one sample sequenced in a study of T cell repertoires in cytomegalovirus infection (dated by TCRdb to between 2018 and 2021). Interpreted using the paper, the treatment or condition label stands for: in vitro stimulation with specific CMV peptide epitopes to enrich CMV-specific T cells. Sequencing instrument: Illumina HiSeq 1500. TCRdb trimmed the raw reads at Q25, called clones with MiXCR and kept productive beta chains. Every distinct CDR3 protein forms one entry, paired with its most common genes and DNA. The sample yields some 310,000 distinct CDR3 sequences; around 25% were counted once. The biggest ten clones account for approximately 12% of the sample. Antigens for these TCRs are unknown. The sample in question was cultured PBMCs, obtained from culture after CMV antigen stimulation. The receptors here all came from a human donor in good health (CMV status not recorded). Some clones in this sample may be carry-over from other donors' samples.

The chain carries TRBV27 and TRBJ1-2; a possible D gene is TRBD1 (6 bases). Germline V gene sequence: CDR1 MNHEY, CDR2 SMNVEV (reference sequence). Trimming shortened V by 5 bases and J by 4 bases, and 17 bases separated the two germline ends. CDR3 length: 15 amino acids. CDR3 nucleotides: TGTGCCAGCAGTCCCGTCGGGGGGGGCGTCTATGGCTACACCTTC. Translation gives CASSPVGGGVYGYTF.

This clonotype appeared a few times. V gene TRBV6-1 combines with J gene TRBJ1-4; no definite D call. The V gene's germline CDR1 is MNHNS and CDR2 SASEGT. This CDR3 region has 13 residues. The V end lost 2 bases, the J end lost 9 bases, and 10 bases lay between the germline ends. This CDR3 is CASSEIGLQKLFF. CDR3 nucleotide sequence: TGTGCCAGCAGTGAAATTGGTCTTCAAAAACTGTTTTTT.

Details on this clonotype: A read error may account for a junction end that differs from germline. This chain connects TRBV4-1 to TRBJ2-7; D is ambiguous. CDR3 length: 14 amino acids. Germline loops: CDR1 MGHRA, CDR2 YSYEKL. Written as DNA, the CDR3 is TGTGCCAGCAGCCCTCGTGGGTCGACCTACGAGCAGTACTTC. This codes for CASSPRGSTYEQYF.

In its sample, this clonotype was seen many times. The chain is built from TRBV7-2 and TRBJ2-1; D remains unclear. Germline CDR1 reads SGHTA; CDR2 reads FQGNSA. Trimming pared 2 bases from V and 6 bases from J, leaving 17 bases between. This CDR3 is 16 amino acids long. As DNA, the CDR3 is TGTGCCAGCAGCTTACCCGCCCGACCCAAGGTCAATGAGCAGTTCTTC. The encoded protein is CASSLPARPKVNEQFF.

V is TRBV7-7 and J is TRBJ2-7; 8 positions match TRBD1. The CDR3 is made up of 14 amino acids. V dropped 5 bases and J dropped 5; count of bases not matched to a gene: 8. From germline, CDR1 is SSHAT and CDR2 FNYEAQ (reference sequence). This CDR3 reads CASSPGQGKDEQYF. The CDR3 DNA reads TGTGCCAGCAGCCCAGGACAGGGCAAAGACGAGCAGTACTTC.

This clonotype was detected only a few times. The chain recombines TRBV5-4 with TRBJ2-1, with 8 bases matching TRBD2. The CDR3 is made up of 14 amino acids. CDR1 SGHNT and CDR2 YYREEE come from the germline V gene (reference sequence). Trimming cost V 1 base and J 6 bases; bases outside gene matches: 3. CDR3 sequence: CASSLYGTSNEQFF. The CDR3 DNA reads as TGTGCCAGCAGCTTGTATGGGACTAGCAATGAGCAGTTCTTC.

This clonotype has only a few counts. The J gene is TRBJ2-2, the V gene TRBV24-1; D possibly corresponds to TRBD1 (5 bases). The CDR3 contains 14 residues. Trimming cost V 4 bases and J 3 bases, with 8 bases left between them. Germline CDR1 and CDR2: KGHDR and SFDVKD. This CDR3 is CATSDSTDTGELFF. CDR3 coding DNA: TGTGCCACCAGTGACTCGACAGACACCGGGGAGCTGTTTTTT.

This clonotype was detected many times. The genes are TRBV7-2 and TRBJ1-5, with D unclear. The V and J ends lost 0 bases and 0 bases respectively, with 6 bases between them. CDR3 length: 15 amino acids. Per the germline V gene, CDR1 is SGHTA and CDR2 is FQGNSA. This CDR3 is CASSLAHYSNQPQHF. CDR3 sequence (DNA): TGTGCCAGCAGCTTAGCTCACTATAGCAATCAGCCCCAGCATTTT.

The V call is TRBV7-9, the J call TRBJ2-5; TRBD1 matches at 8 bases. The CDR3 is made up of 17 amino acids. Germline V gene data show CDR1 as SEHNR and CDR2 as FQNEAQ (reference sequence). V lost 0 bases to trimming and J lost 4 bases; unmatched junction nucleotides: 10. The CDR3 here is CASSLAKTGVSRETQYF. The CDR3 DNA sequence: TGTGCCAGCAGCTTAGCGAAGACAGGGGTTAGTAGAGAGACCCAGTACTTC.

The rearrangement joins TRBV4-1 to TRBJ2-1; D is unclear. Germline CDR1 reads MGHRA; CDR2 reads YSYEKL. This CDR3 has 17 amino acids. V lost 0 bases and J 5 bases, leaving 17 bases between the germline ends. CDR3 DNA sequence: TGCGCCAGCAGCCAAGATTCTTGGACCGCTCTGGACAATGAGCAGTTCTTC. It specifies CASSQDSWTALDNEQFF.

J is TRBJ1-4 and V is TRBV4-3, with TRBD1 matching over 11 bases. V was pared by 1 base and J by 2 bases, with 3 bases of the junction left unmatched. CDR3 size: 17 residues. Germline V lookup: CDR1 LGHNA, CDR2 YSLEER. The chain's CDR3 is CASSQGTGGLTNEKLFF. CDR3 nucleotides: TGCGCCAGCAGCCAAGGGACAGGGGGCTTGACTAATGAAAAACTGTTTTTT.

This clonotype has just a few counts. The chain employs TRBV4-2 and TRBJ2-1; D possibly corresponds to TRBD1 (6 bases). CDR1 is LGHNA and CDR2 is YNFKEQ in the germline V gene. Trimming removed 1 base at V and 1 base at J, with 14 bases between. The CDR3 is made up of 17 amino acids. CDR3 nucleotide sequence: TGTGCCAGCAGCCAAGCCCTCGGCCAGGGGTCCTACAATGAGCAGTTCTTC. Translating it yields CASSQALGQGSYNEQFF.

V is TRBV13 and J is TRBJ1-3, with 11 nucleotides matching TRBD1. Germline trimming cut 3 bases from V and 3 bases from J; bases unmatched to any gene: 10. Germline CDR1 and CDR2: PRHDT and FYEKMQ (reference sequence). The CDR3 runs to 18 residues. CDR3 amino acids: CASSFSDRGQSRGNTIYF. CDR3 in DNA: TGTGCCAGCAGCTTCTCGGACAGGGGGCAAAGTCGTGGAAACACCATATATTTT.

The chain is built from TRBV7-2 and TRBJ2-5; no definite D call. Germline CDR1 is SGHTA and CDR2 is FQGNSA. This CDR3 has 16 amino acids. Trimming stripped 4 bases from V and 1 base from J, with 16 bases between. The CDR3 sequence: CASSSAVYGSQETQYF. The CDR3 DNA sequence: TGTGCCAGCAGCTCCGCCGTTTATGGATCCCAAGAGACCCAGTACTTC. The full variable domain, its missing parts supplied by reference TRBV7-2 and TRBJ2-5, is GAGVSQSPSNKVTEKGKDVELRCDPISGHTALYWYRQSLGQGLEFLIYFQGNSAPDKSGLPSDRFSAERTGGSVSTLTIQRTQQEDSAVYLCASSSAVYGSQETQYFGPGTRLLVL.

The J gene is TRBJ1-1, the V gene TRBV6-2 or TRBV6-3, with no clear D. Germline assignment: CDR1 MNHEY and CDR2 SVGEGT. V was cut by 6 bases and J by 0 bases, with 17 bases left in between. The CDR3 spans 16 residues. Here the CDR3 reads CASRHGPAPVNTEAFF. The CDR3 DNA is TGTGCCAGCAGACACGGACCCGCACCCGTGAACACTGAAGCTTTCTTT.

This clonotype appeared many times. The rearrangement links TRBV7-6 to TRBJ2-7; 11 nucleotides agree with TRBD1. The CDR3 extends over 15 amino acids. Germline values: CDR1 SGHVS, CDR2 FNYEAQ. The ends lost 5 bases at V and 3 bases at J; junction bases unmatched: 6. CDR3 in DNA: TGTGCCAGCAGCGCAGCCGGGACAGGGGGCTACGAGCAGTACTTC. Residues: CASSAAGTGGYEQYF.

This clonotype was found many times. V usage is TRBV6-1 and J usage is TRBJ2-7; D uncertain. The V end was cut by 4 bases, the J end by 2 bases, with 6 bases between. There are 12 residues in the CDR3. Germline loops: CDR1 MNHNS, CDR2 SASEGT. This CDR3 reads CASSGRAYEQYF. Here the CDR3 DNA reads TGTGCCAGCAGTGGACGAGCCTACGAGCAGTACTTC.

The genes are TRBV10-3 and TRBJ2-5; the D is unclear. The CDR3 spans 13 residues. The germline V gene encodes CDR1 ENHRY and CDR2 SYGVKD. The germline V and J ends were trimmed by 8 bases and 2 bases, with 12 bases remaining between them. CDR3 in amino acids: CAISSESQETQYF. CDR3 DNA sequence: TGTGCCATCTCGAGCGAGTCACAAGAGACCCAGTACTTC.

In this sample, this clonotype turned up many times. The rearrangement joins TRBV7-6 to TRBJ2-3; 8 positions agree with TRBD1. The CDR3 sequence is 18 residues long. The germline gives CDR1 SGHVS, CDR2 FNYEAQ. V lost 5 bases, J lost 1 base, and 14 bases stayed unmatched. The CDR3, as DNA: TGTGCCAGCAGCGCGCGGCAGCCAGGGGGCCTGGGCACAGATACGCAGTATTTT. Translated: CASSARQPGGLGTDTQYF.

This clonotype has only a few counts. The chain recombines TRBV14 with TRBJ2-7, with D perhaps matching TRBD2 (6 bases). Germline CDR1 reads SGHDN; CDR2 reads FVKESK. The CDR3 covers 11 residues. Trimming took off 2 bases at V and 9 bases at J, with 8 bases between the two ends. CDR3 DNA sequence: TGTGCCAGCAGCCAAAGGGGAGGGCAGTACTTC. It encodes CASSQRGGQYF.

The chain is built from TRBV9 and TRBJ2-1, with TRBD2 matching over 12 bases. V trimming: 3 bases; J trimming: 2 bases; junction bases outside the gene matches: 9. The V gene's germline CDR1 is SGDLS and CDR2 YYNGEE. This CDR3 spans 18 amino acids. CDR3 region: CASSGRASSGRAYNEQFF. In DNA, the CDR3 is TGTGCCAGCAGCGGGAGGGCCTCTAGCGGGAGGGCCTACAATGAGCAGTTCTTC.

This clonotype was found once. J is TRBJ1-2 and V is TRBV2; weak D call: TRBD1 (6 bases). V was clipped by 6 bases and J by 3 bases, with 17 bases between them. Germline values: CDR1 SNHLY, CDR2 FYNNEI. The CDR3 consists of 15 residues. The CDR3 loop is CASRVGTRQDYGYTF. DNA of the CDR3: TGTGCCAGCAGGGTAGGGACAAGGCAAGACTATGGCTACACCTTC.

The sample holds many counts of this clonotype. The genes are TRBV9 and TRBJ2-7; D not certain. The CDR3 has 15 amino acids. The germline V gene has CDR1 SGDLS and CDR2 YYNGEE. Trimming shortened V by 0 bases and J by 6 bases, and 16 bases separated the two germline ends. Here the CDR3 reads CASSVVSDQSAEQYF. CDR3 DNA sequence: TGTGCCAGCAGCGTAGTTTCTGACCAATCTGCCGAGCAGTACTTC.